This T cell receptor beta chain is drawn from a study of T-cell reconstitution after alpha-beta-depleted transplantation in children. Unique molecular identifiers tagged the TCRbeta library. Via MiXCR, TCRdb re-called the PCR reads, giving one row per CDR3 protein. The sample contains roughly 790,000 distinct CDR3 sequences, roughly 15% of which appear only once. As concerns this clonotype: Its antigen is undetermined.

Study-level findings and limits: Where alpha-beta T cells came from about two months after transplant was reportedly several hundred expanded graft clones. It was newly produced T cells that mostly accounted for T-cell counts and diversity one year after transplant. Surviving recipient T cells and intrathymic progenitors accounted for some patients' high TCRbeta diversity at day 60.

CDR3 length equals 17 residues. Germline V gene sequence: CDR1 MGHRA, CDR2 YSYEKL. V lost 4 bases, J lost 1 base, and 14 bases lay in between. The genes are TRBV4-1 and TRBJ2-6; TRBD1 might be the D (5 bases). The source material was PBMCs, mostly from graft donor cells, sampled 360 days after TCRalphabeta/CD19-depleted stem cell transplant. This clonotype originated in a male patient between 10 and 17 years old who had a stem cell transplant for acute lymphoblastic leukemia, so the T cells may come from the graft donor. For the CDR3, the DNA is TGCGCCAGCAGCCGTCTCAGGGCCGCATCTGGGGCCAACGTCCTGACTTTC. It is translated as CASSRLRAASGANVLTF.